These T cell receptor beta chains were read from a single sample in a study of beta chain features in type 1 diabetes. Sequencing used immunoSEQ multiplex PCR; TCRdb keeps in-frame clones, though not all of them. The data show around 150,000 clones, about 9% seen once. Specimen: central memory CD4+ T cells from blood. Every receptor here comes from a woman in her twenties or thirties with type 1 diabetes. Both conserved end residues are trimmed from each CDR3.

ASSYRTGGGDEQY,TRBJ2-7,TRBV6-6
AWSVAGGSQETQY,TRBJ2-5,TRBV30
ASSVVAGGQETQY,TRBJ2-5,TRBV9
ASSIRQGANEQF,TRBJ2-1,TRBV6-5
ASTWGLDQPQH,TRBJ1-5,TRBV28
ASSPIAGGDQPQH,TRBJ1-5,TRBV18
ASSEGRSLQRGEQF,TRBJ2-1,TRBV19
ASSEGSSGQPQH,TRBJ1-5,TRBV2
ASSFLQGRYEQY,TRBJ2-7,TRBV27
ASSFNRGSASGANVLT,TRBJ2-6,TRBV28
AWKSRDRRYTEAF,TRBJ1-1,TRBV30
ASSWQGTEAF,TRBJ1-1,TRBV2
ASSPTINQPQH,TRBJ1-5,TRBV18
ASSLTGTGWSEQY,TRBJ2-7,TRBV7-3
ASSWGQPDNYGYT,TRBJ1-2,TRBV5-1
ASSEGLAGGTQGEQF,TRBJ2-1,TRBV7-3
ASSFQGTSSTDTQY,TRBJ2-3,TRBV28
SASGSGTDTQY,TRBJ2-3,TRBV29-1
SVPGQRSMNTEAF,TRBJ1-1,TRBV29-1
ASSLPPRLAGAQNEQF,TRBJ2-1,TRBV7-9
ASSFDRIGQPQH,TRBJ1-5,TRBV28
ASSGGGSYNEQF,TRBJ2-1,TRBV18
ASYSGAWANYGYT,TRBJ1-2,TRBV2
AWSFTGTDTQY,TRBJ2-3,TRBV30